This passage covers 32 T cell receptor beta chains from one sample sequenced in a study of shared clonotypes between healthy human individuals. Naive CD8 cells comprised CD45RO-negative, CCR7-positively selected cells, excluding terminally differentiated effector memory CD45RA+ cells. The assay was immunoSEQ multiplex PCR, and TCRdb's table has in-frame clones only and misses some. The data contain approximately 650,000 clones, around 95% of them singletons. Sequences were obtained from naive CD8+ T cells sorted from blood. The receptors derive from a woman aged 25 to 45 in good health.

This sequence joins TRBV2 and TRBJ1-1; tentative D call: TRBD1 (5 bases). This CDR3 has 12 residues. Per germline, CDR1 SNHLY and CDR2 FYNNEI. CDR3 loop: CAMVGVNTEAFF. CDR3 sequence (DNA): TGTGCGATGGTGGGGGTAAACACTGAAGCTTTCTTT. The variable domain in full, completed from reference TRBV2 and TRBJ1-1, reads EPEVTQTPSHQVTQMGQEVILRCVPISNHLYFYWYRQILGQKVEFLVSFYNNEISEKSEIFDDQFSVERPDGSNFTLKIRSTKLEDSAMYFCAMVGVNTEAFFGQGTRLTVV.

J is TRBJ1-2 and V is TRBV30, with D perhaps matching TRBD1 (5 bases). The CDR3 has 13 amino acids. Germline V gives CDR1 GTSNPN, CDR2 SVGIG (reference sequence). With 7 bases removed from V and 6 bases from J, the gap between germline ends came to 18 bases. CDR3 bases: TGTGCCTCGCGGATGGAGCGACAGAATGGCTACACCTTC. This codes for CASRMERQNGYTF.

The CDR3 DNA reads TGTGCCAGCAGCGAGCAGGGACGCGCGGGAGGGCAGTACTTC. Its protein is CASSEQGRAGGQYF. The genes are TRBV5-4 and TRBJ2-7; 8 bases fit TRBD2. Per the germline V gene, CDR1 is SGHNT and CDR2 is YYREEE (reference sequence). This CDR3 has 14 amino acids. The J segment lost 9 bases and the V segment lost 4 bases, leaving 12 bases of the junction unmatched.

The V and J genes are TRBV25-1 and TRBJ2-7, with TRBD2 matching over 11 bases. Germline V gene lookup returns CDR1 MGHDK and CDR2 SYGVNS. This CDR3 contains 15 residues. The V segment lost 4 bases and the J segment 3 bases; nucleotides outside the gene matches: 5. This chain's CDR3 is CASSAGLAGVYEQYF. The CDR3 DNA follows: TGTGCCAGCAGTGCCGGACTAGCGGGCGTCTACGAGCAGTACTTC.

The chain is built from TRBV5-4 and TRBJ2-7; possible D gene TRBD1, 6 bases. Germline CDR1 reads SGHNT; CDR2 reads YYREEE (reference sequence). Trimming took 4 bases from V and 1 from J, leaving 18 bases between them. This CDR3 is built from 16 residues. CDR3 amino acids: CASSNPGTPISYEQYF. The DNA of the CDR3 is TGTGCCAGCAGCAACCCCGGGACACCTATTTCCTACGAGCAGTACTTC.

This chain joins TRBV29-1 and TRBJ1-1; no clear D. Trimming removed 2 bases from V and 2 bases from J, with 12 bases in between. Germline CDR1 SQVTM, CDR2 ANQGSEA. The CDR3 runs 14 residues. The DNA of the CDR3 is TGCAGCGTTGAATTTTCACCCAGTAACACTGAAGCTTTCTTT. As protein: CSVEFSPSNTEAFF.

The rearrangement uses TRBV6-1 and TRBJ2-7, with 8 nucleotides matching TRBD1. This CDR3 has 20 residues. Germline-derived CDR1 and CDR2 are MNHNS and SASEGT. The V segment lost 3 bases and the J segment 6 bases; nucleotides outside the gene matches: 25. The CDR3 is CASSDAEDRVLFGVEFEQYF. The DNA of the CDR3 is TGTGCCAGCAGTGACGCAGAGGACAGGGTCCTCTTTGGGGTCGAATTCGAGCAGTACTTC.

This chain links TRBV27 with TRBJ2-2, with TRBD2 matching 14 bases. The CDR3 length is 16 residues. Unmatched junction bases numbered 5, after V lost 4 bases and J lost 7 bases. CDR1 and CDR2 from the germline V gene are MNHEY and SMNVEV (reference sequence). CDR3 in DNA: TGTGCCAGCAGTTGGGGACTAGCGGGAGTAGGCGGGGAGCTGTTTTTT. Its translation: CASSWGLAGVGGELFF.

This chain uses TRBV5-4 with TRBJ2-5; no definite D call. V dropped 0 bases and J dropped 2 bases, with 8 bases sitting between them. CDR1 and CDR2 (germline): SGHNT, YYREEE (reference sequence). CDR3 length: 14 residues. For the CDR3, the DNA is TGTGCCAGCAGCTTGGCTAGGTCACAAGAGACCCAGTACTTC. Translated: CASSLARSQETQYF.

This CDR3 reads CASSFRLAQIDYEQYF. CDR3 DNA sequence: TGTGCCAGCAGTTTTCGGCTGGCCCAAATAGACTACGAGCAGTACTTC. The chain is built from TRBV28 and TRBJ2-7; D gene unclear. V gave up 3 bases and J gave up 3 bases, with 18 bases separating them. Germline V gene lookup returns CDR1 MDHEN and CDR2 SYDVKM. This CDR3 is 16 amino acids long. Full variable domain (missing parts from reference TRBV28 and TRBJ2-7): DVKVTQSSRYLVKRTGEKVFLECVQDMDHENMFWYRQDPGLGLRLIYFSYDVKMKEKGDIPEGYSVSREKKERFSLILESASTNQTSMYLCASSFRLAQIDYEQYFGPGTRLTVT.

The chain recombines TRBV30 with TRBJ1-1; D remains ambiguous. Trimming took off 6 bases at V and 8 bases at J, with 7 bases between the two ends. The germline CDR1 and CDR2 sequences are GTSNPN and SVGIG (reference sequence). The CDR3 sequence is 9 residues long. DNA for the CDR3: TGTGCCTGCGATCGAGAAGCTTTCTTT. This codes for CACDREAFF.

The gene calls are TRBV27 and TRBJ2-1; 8 bases map to TRBD2. Unmatched junction bases numbered 9, after V lost 6 bases and J lost 5 bases. Germline loops: CDR1 MNHEY, CDR2 SMNVEV (reference sequence). The CDR3 loop spans 15 amino acids. Here the CDR3 DNA reads TGTGCCAGCAGCCCGGGGACTAGTCCCCACAATGAGCAGTTCTTC. Its translation: CASSPGTSPHNEQFF.

The rearrangement links TRBV19 to TRBJ2-7, with TRBD2 matching over 10 bases. Per the germline V gene, CDR1 is LNHDA and CDR2 is SQIVND (reference sequence). Losses at the gene ends were 6 bases for V and 1 base for J; bases not matched to a gene: 3. This CDR3 has 14 amino acids. Here the CDR3 DNA reads TGTGCCAGTAGGGCTAGCGGGAGATCCTACGAGCAGTACTTC. Translation: CASRASGRSYEQYF.

The chain uses TRBV5-6 and TRBJ2-7, with D perhaps TRBD1 (5 bases). The germline V gene encodes CDR1 SGHDT and CDR2 YYEEEE. Trimming took off 1 base at V and 2 bases at J, with 13 bases between the two ends. The CDR3 consists of 15 residues. Written as DNA, the CDR3 is TGTGCCAGCAGCTTGTGGCAGGGCACCCCCTACGAGCAGTACTTC. Amino acids: CASSLWQGTPYEQYF.

The gene calls are TRBV11-1 and TRBJ2-3; TRBD1 might be the D (6 bases). Germline V gives CDR1 SGHAT, CDR2 FQDESV (reference sequence). V was cut by 8 bases and J by 5 bases, with 17 bases left in between. The CDR3 is 14 residues long. CDR3 residues: CASSRWDTKDTQYF. DNA of the CDR3: TGTGCCAGCTCCAGGTGGGACACTAAAGATACGCAGTATTTT.

The chain couples TRBV5-5 to TRBJ2-7; 9 positions match TRBD1. The CDR3 sequence is 15 residues long. Losses at the gene ends were 4 bases for V and 7 bases for J; bases not matched to a gene: 12. Germline values: CDR1 SGHKS, CDR2 YYEKEE (reference sequence). The CDR3 spells CASSTPDRGLLEQYF. The CDR3 nucleotides read TGTGCCAGCAGCACCCCGGACAGGGGTCTACTGGAGCAGTACTTC.

This clone came up once. The rearrangement links TRBV7-9 to TRBJ2-7, with D possibly called TRBD1 or TRBD2 (5 bases each). The germline V gene has CDR1 SEHNR and CDR2 FQNEAQ (reference sequence). V was cut by 5 bases and J by 5 bases, with 10 bases left in between. This CDR3 has 12 residues. CDR3 sequence (DNA): TGTGCCAGCAGCCCGGGACCCCACGAGCAGTACTTC. It codes for CASSPGPHEQYF. Together with reference TRBV7-9 and TRBJ2-7, the CDR3 gives the full variable domain: DTGVSQNPRHKITKRGQNVTFRCDPISEHNRLYWYRQTLGQGPEFLTYFQNEAQLEKSRLLSDRFSAERPKGSFSTLEIQRTEQGDSAMYLCASSPGPHEQYFGPGTRLTVT.

The chain carries TRBV9 and TRBJ1-2; D perhaps matches TRBD1 (5 bases). The V end lost 3 bases, the J end lost 3 bases, and 12 bases lay between the germline ends. Germline CDR1 reads SGDLS; CDR2 reads YYNGEE. This CDR3 is built from 14 residues. The CDR3 DNA follows: TGTGCCAGCAGCGGAACCAGGGAATACTATGGCTACACCTTC. It is translated as CASSGTREYYGYTF.

V and J are TRBV10-3 and TRBJ2-1, with TRBD2 identical over 11 bases. From germline, CDR1 is ENHRY and CDR2 SYGVKD. The CDR3 is 15 residues long. Unmatched junction bases numbered 8, after V lost 6 bases and J lost 7 bases. This CDR3 is CAIRDPGLAGNEQFF. CDR3 bases: TGTGCCATCAGGGACCCCGGACTAGCGGGTAATGAGCAGTTCTTC.

This clone has just one count. V usage is TRBV14 and J usage is TRBJ2-7; 11 nucleotides agree with TRBD2. This CDR3 is built from 15 residues. V lost 3 bases to trimming and J lost 3 bases; unmatched junction nucleotides: 4. In germline, CDR1 is SGHDN, CDR2 FVKESK. The CDR3 DNA reads as TGTGCCAGCAGCCATAGACTAGCGGGACTCTACGAGCAGTACTTC. Translated, it gives CASSHRLAGLYEQYF.

The chain combines TRBV29-1 with TRBJ2-5, with a possible D match to TRBD1 (5 bases). The J call may be incorrect, as the DNA end agrees better with TRBJ2-7. CDR1 is SQVTM and CDR2 is ANQGSEA in the germline V gene. The CDR3 has 12 residues. The CDR3 region is CSATAGAYEQYF. The CDR3 coding sequence is TGCAGCGCCACGGCTGGGGCGTACGAGCAGTACTTC.

The rearrangement uses TRBV13 and TRBJ1-2; a possible D gene is TRBD1 (6 bases). The CDR3 has 16 amino acids. Germline CDR1 and CDR2: PRHDT and FYEKMQ (reference sequence). Trimming took off 2 bases at V and 5 bases at J, with 18 bases between the two ends. CDR3 sequence: CASSLRDQGRVYGYTF. The CDR3 DNA sequence: TGTGCCAGCAGCTTAAGGGACCAGGGGCGGGTGTATGGCTACACCTTC.

The chain couples TRBV6-5 to TRBJ2-5; TRBD2 matches 8 bases. Per germline, CDR1 MNHEY and CDR2 SVGAGI. The CDR3 runs to 15 residues. V was clipped by 4 bases and J by 5 bases; unmatched bases: 9. CDR3: CASSSFSSGGETQYF. The CDR3 coding sequence is TGTGCCAGCAGTTCCTTCAGCTCGGGAGGGGAGACCCAGTACTTC.

This clone occurred once. The chain joins TRBV10-2 to TRBJ2-2; D is unclear. This CDR3 comprises 17 residues. Germline V gene data show CDR1 as WSHSY and CDR2 as SAAADI. Deletions cut 0 bases from V and 2 bases from J, with 13 bases between. The CDR3 DNA follows: TGCGCCAGCAGTGAGTCCTTAGTGGGGATAAACACCGGGGAGCTGTTTTTT. It specifies CASSESLVGINTGELFF.

The J gene is TRBJ1-1, the V gene TRBV15, with D possibly matching TRBD1 (5 bases). Germline V CDR1 and CDR2: LNHNV, YYDKDF (reference sequence). This CDR3 is built from 14 residues. Between the trimmed V and J ends, which lost 8 bases and 3 bases, there was a span of 16 bases. CDR3 DNA: TGTGCCACCGGACAAAAAGGGGAGTACACTGAAGCTTTCTTT. It yields the protein CATGQKGEYTEAFF.

This clone occurred a few times. This chain uses TRBV28 with TRBJ1-5, with TRBD1 matching 7 bases. Germline assignment: CDR1 MDHEN and CDR2 SYDVKM. The junction had 9 bases not matched to a gene; V was cut back by 6 bases and J by 7 bases. The CDR3 totals 14 residues. The CDR3 sequence: CASSRDRGRQPQHF. DNA of the CDR3: TGTGCCAGCAGCCGGGATAGGGGGCGACAGCCCCAGCATTTT.

The rearrangement joins TRBV7-9 to TRBJ2-7; 9 bases are a match to TRBD1. CDR1 is SEHNR, CDR2 FQNEAQ, per germline (reference sequence). Trimming took 5 bases from V and 6 from J; bases not matched to a gene: 17. The CDR3 is made up of 17 amino acids. The CDR3 here is CASSPLGGDRDVSEQYF. CDR3 coding DNA: TGTGCCAGCAGCCCACTAGGGGGGGACAGGGATGTTAGCGAGCAGTACTTC. Combining the CDR3 with reference TRBV7-9 and TRBJ2-7 gives the whole variable domain DTGVSQNPRHKITKRGQNVTFRCDPISEHNRLYWYRQTLGQGPEFLTYFQNEAQLEKSRLLSDRFSAERPKGSFSTLEIQRTEQGDSAMYLCASSPLGGDRDVSEQYFGPGTRLTVT.

This clone was seen only a few times. In nucleotides, the CDR3 is TGCGCCAGCAGCCTATTGGCAGGGGGGGAGCAGTACTTC. Translating it yields CASSLLAGGEQYF. The chain joins TRBV4-1 to TRBJ2-7, with D tentatively TRBD1 (7 bases). The CDR3 sequence is 13 residues long. The germline V gene has CDR1 MGHRA and CDR2 YSYEKL. Between the trimmed V and J ends, which lost 4 bases and 7 bases, there was a span of 14 bases.

The chain employs TRBV19 and TRBJ1-1; no clear D gene. The CDR3 totals 11 residues. The V and J ends lost 4 bases and 5 bases respectively, with 5 bases between them. Germline lookup yields CDR1 LNHDA and CDR2 SQIVND (reference sequence). The CDR3 DNA reads as TGTGCCAGTAGTAAGTGGACTGAAGCTTTCTTT. Its translation: CASSKWTEAFF. The variable domain in full, with the rest retrieved from reference TRBV19 and TRBJ1-1, is DGGITQSPKYLFRKEGQNVTLSCEQNLNHDAMYWYRQDPGQGLRLIYYSQIVNDFQKGDIAEGYSVSREKKESFPLTVTSAQKNPTAFYLCASSKWTEAFFGQGTRLTVV.

This clone was recorded only once. The gene calls are TRBV11-2 and TRBJ2-1; a weak D match, TRBD2 (5 bases). In germline, CDR1 is SGHAT, CDR2 FQNNGV. Between the trimmed V and J ends, which lost 5 bases and 4 bases, there was a span of 12 bases. This CDR3 is built from 14 residues. The CDR3: CASSTFGEYNEQFF. In DNA form, the CDR3 reads TGTGCCAGCAGCACATTCGGGGAATACAATGAGCAGTTCTTC.

V gene TRBV7-9 combines with J gene TRBJ2-2, with no clear D. V was clipped by 2 bases and J by 10 bases, with 11 bases between them. Germline V gene lookup returns CDR1 SEHNR and CDR2 FQNEAQ (reference sequence). This CDR3 has 13 amino acids. The CDR3 sequence is CASSLSVAEELFF. CDR3 nucleotide sequence: TGTGCCAGCAGCTTAAGCGTGGCGGAGGAGCTGTTTTTT. The whole variable domain, remainder taken from reference TRBV7-9 and TRBJ2-2, is DTGVSQNPRHKITKRGQNVTFRCDPISEHNRLYWYRQTLGQGPEFLTYFQNEAQLEKSRLLSDRFSAERPKGSFSTLEIQRTEQGDSAMYLCASSLSVAEELFFGEGSRLTVL.

This rearrangement joins TRBV10-3 to TRBJ2-1, with no clear D. The V end lost 6 bases, the J end lost 5 bases, and 5 bases lay between the germline ends. The CDR3 consists of 11 residues. The germline V gene encodes CDR1 ENHRY and CDR2 SYGVKD. The CDR3 loop reads CAIREDNEQFF. CDR3 bases: TGTGCCATCAGAGAAGACAATGAGCAGTTCTTC.